The 9 T cell receptor beta chains reported below all come from one sample, sequenced in a study of CD4 T cells in relation to SARS-CoV-2 and coronaviruses. The unexposed donors gave CD4+ T cells in about 2011-2019, prior to COVID-19. CD4+ T cells were isolated from the cells after more than 8 days of culture. The protocol was immunoSEQ multiplex PCR, while the TCRdb copy is restricted to in-frame clones and leaves out a portion. The profile shows tens of thousands of clones, 74% of them singletons. These TCRs are of unknown antigen specificity. Input material: CD4+ T cells from PBMCs, cultured in vitro. These receptor sequences come from a human donor in good health.

The rearrangement links TRBV25-1 to TRBJ1-2; the D is unclear. CDR3 length equals 15 residues. Germline CDR1 is MGHDK and CDR2 is SYGVNS. Between the trimmed V and J ends, which lost 6 bases and 6 bases, there was a span of 20 bases. DNA for the CDR3: TGTGCCAGCAGCCCATCGGGCAGGTCCTTCCATGGCTACACCTTC. Translating it yields CASSPSGRSFHGYTF.

The table lists this clone with a few counts. V gene TRBV7-6 combines with J gene TRBJ1-3; 9 bases are shared with TRBD1. Losses at the gene ends were 5 bases for V and 3 bases for J; bases not matched to a gene: 5. The CDR3 is 15 residues long. In germline, CDR1 is SGHVS, CDR2 FNYEAQ. CDR3 sequence (DNA): TGTGCCAGCAGCCAGCCGGGACAGGGTGGAAACACCATATATTTT. Translated: CASSQPGQGGNTIYF.

This clone was counted only a few times. The J gene is TRBJ2-2, the V gene TRBV19, with 9 bases aligning to TRBD2. V lost 0 bases to trimming and J lost 7 bases; unmatched junction nucleotides: 15. Germline lookup yields CDR1 LNHDA and CDR2 SQIVND (reference sequence). This CDR3 is built from 19 residues. The CDR3 spells CASSIDLRTIAGEVGELFF. The CDR3, as DNA: TGTGCCAGTAGTATAGATCTTAGGACCATAGCGGGAGAGGTCGGGGAGCTGTTTTTT.

V gene TRBV5-1 combines with J gene TRBJ2-3; D not resolved. V lost 4 bases and J lost 2, with 11 bases in between. Germline V gene sequence: CDR1 SGHRS, CDR2 YFSETQ. The CDR3 covers 14 residues. The CDR3 region has the DNA TGCGCCAGCAGCGGCCTATCTCACACAGATACGCAGTATTTT. Its protein is CASSGLSHTDTQYF.

This clone occurred a few times. The chain carries TRBV7-9 and TRBJ2-7; D call uncertain. With 0 bases removed from V and 0 bases from J, the gap between germline ends came to 9 bases. The CDR3 extends over 15 amino acids. The germline gives CDR1 SEHNR, CDR2 FQNEAQ (reference sequence). The CDR3 loop is CASSLASRNSYEQYF. DNA of the CDR3: TGTGCCAGCAGCTTAGCGAGCAGAAACTCCTACGAGCAGTACTTC.

A few counts support this clone. The chain links TRBV2 to TRBJ2-5; no reliable D call. This CDR3 comprises 13 residues. The V end was cut by 4 bases, the J end by 4 bases, with 10 bases between. The V gene's germline CDR1 is SNHLY and CDR2 FYNNEI. CDR3 nucleotides: TGTGCCAGCAGTGCTCCGGCAGCAGAGACCCAGTACTTC. It encodes CASSAPAAETQYF.

The genes are TRBV27 and TRBJ2-1, with 9 bases fitting TRBD2. The ends lost 4 bases at V and 7 bases at J; junction bases unmatched: 11. This CDR3 comprises 16 residues. Germline CDR1 and CDR2: MNHEY and SMNVEV (reference sequence). The CDR3 is CASSSSPAGGGNEQFF. In DNA form, the CDR3 reads TGTGCCAGCAGTTCGTCCCCAGCGGGAGGAGGAAATGAGCAGTTCTTC.

V gene TRBV11-2 combines with J gene TRBJ2-5, with TRBD2 matching over 10 bases. After removal of 6 bases from V and 2 bases from J, the junction contained 6 bases not matched to a gene. CDR1 and CDR2 (germline): SGHAT, FQNNGV. The length of the CDR3 is 15 residues. This CDR3 reads CASRSSGGIQETQYF. As DNA, the CDR3 is TGTGCCAGCAGGAGTAGCGGGGGGATTCAAGAGACCCAGTACTTC.

The chain couples TRBV6-6 to TRBJ1-2; tentative D call: TRBD1 (5 bases). The CDR3 covers 15 residues. V shed 10 bases and J shed 2 bases, with 20 bases lying between them. The germline CDR1 and CDR2 sequences are MNHNY and SVGAGI (reference sequence). The CDR3 loop reads CATQWGNRANYGYTF. Here the CDR3 DNA reads TGTGCCACCCAGTGGGGGAACCGCGCGAACTATGGCTACACCTTC.